Described below is a single T cell receptor beta chain sequence and its context. Its antigen is undetermined. This CDR3 comprises 16 residues. Germline-derived CDR1 and CDR2 are LNHDA and SQIVND (reference sequence). Trimming cost V 1 base and J 0 bases, with 10 bases left between them. These data belong to a study of cytomegalovirus exposure and HLA in healthy donors. Overall study findings and caveats: In vitro experiments confirmed that a few CMV-associated chains were specific for CMV antigens.

The study ran its PCR with 60 Vbeta and 13 Jbeta primers. Using immunoSEQ multiplex PCR, the repertoire was profiled, and TCRdb retains in-frame clones only, with some absent. The data contain over 150,000 clones, 75% to 80% of them singletons. The chain has TRBV19 and TRBJ1-5, with TRBD1 as a possible D gene (5 bases). The sample comprised PBMCs. This clonotype originated in a woman aged 40 to 50 in good health and CMV-seropositive. The DNA of the CDR3 is TGTGCCAGTAGTATAGTAAGACAGATTAGCAATCAGCCCCAGCATTTT. Protein: CASSIVRQISNQPQHF.